The rows below give T cell receptor beta chains drawn from one sample of a study of neurological immune-mediated disorders. MiXCR was run by TCRdb on the 5' RACE reads, yielding one entry per CDR3 protein. The repertoire holds tens of thousands of distinct CDR3 sequences, 3% to 3.5% seen once, with around 3.8% in the top ten. The specimen was PBMCs. The origin of the receptors is a man between 35 and 55 years old with multiple sclerosis. Each CDR3 is given with its conserved first and last residue. The D gene is left open where the match is weak. Clone sizes are given selectively: once, few, many, or a class where the clone is expanded.

>-|TRBV11-2|many|16|TRBJ2-1
CASSLGLAISYNEQFF
TGTGCCAGCAGCTTAGGACTGGCTATCTCCTACAATGAGCAGTTCTTC
>-|TRBV7-8|many|11|TRBJ2-1
CASSLVVRVFF
TGTGCCAGCAGCTTAGTGGTGCGGGTGTTCTTC
>-|TRBV20-1|many|12|TRBJ1-2
CSATDTVLGYTF
TGCAGTGCGACGGATACGGTATTGGGCTACACCTTC
>TRBD1|TRBV5-1|many|16|TRBJ1-3
CASSLDYRGTGNTIYF
TGCGCCAGCAGCTTGGACTACAGGGGAACTGGAAACACCATATATTTT
>TRBD2|TRBV12-3/TRBV12-4|many|12|TRBJ2-2
CASSLEGGKLFF
TGTGCCAGCAGTTTGGAGGGAGGGAAGCTGTTTTTT
>-|TRBV20-1|many|12|TRBJ2-3
CSAKVWADTQYF
TGCAGTGCGAAAGTTTGGGCAGATACGCAGTATTTT
>TRBD1|TRBV14|many|19|TRBJ1-1
CASSRVGPKGARGFTEAFF
TGTGCCAGCAGCCGAGTGGGCCCAAAAGGAGCCAGGGGGTTCACTGAAGCTTTCTTT
>-|TRBV7-2|many|12|TRBJ2-3
CASSLLRDTQYF
TGTGCCAGCAGCTTATTGAGAGATACGCAGTATTTT
>TRBD1|TRBV10-1|many|14|TRBJ2-3
CASSARPGQGQQYF
TGCGCCAGCAGTGCTAGGCCGGGACAGGGACAGCAGTATTTT
>-|TRBV30|many|12|TRBJ2-2
CAWNRLTGELFF
TGTGCCTGGAACAGGCTCACCGGGGAGCTGTTTTTT
>-|TRBV6-6|many|15|TRBJ2-1
CASKAGESSYNEQFF
TGTGCCAGCAAAGCAGGGGAGAGCTCCTACAATGAGCAGTTCTTC
>-|TRBV5-1|-|14|TRBJ2-2
CASFVGKAIGELFF
TGCGCCAGCTTCGTCGGAAAGGCCATCGGGGAGCTGTTTTTT
>TRBD2|TRBV12-3/TRBV12-4|many|15|TRBJ2-1
CARAASGKRFDEQFF
TGTGCCAGGGCTGCTAGCGGGAAGAGGTTCGATGAGCAGTTCTTC
>TRBD1|TRBV18|many|14|TRBJ2-1
CASSQGTGENEQFF
TGTGCCAGCTCACAGGGGACAGGGGAAAATGAGCAGTTCTTC
>-|TRBV2|many|15|TRBJ2-7
CASSVGPSGAYEQYF
TGTGCCAGCAGTGTAGGTCCTTCGGGAGCCTACGAGCAGTACTTC
>-|TRBV6-6|-|14|TRBJ1-2
CASSPGKDNYGYTF
TGTGCCAGCAGCCCGGGAAAAGATAACTATGGCTACACCTTC
>-|TRBV5-1|many|15|TRBJ1-6
CASTLVGSGGSPLHF
TGCGCCAGCACCCTTGTGGGGTCCGGAGGATCACCCCTCCACTTT
>-|TRBV4-1|many|16|TRBJ1-5
CASSQDTAGENQPQHF
TGCGCCAGCAGCCAAGATACGGCAGGGGAAAATCAGCCCCAGCATTTT
>-|TRBV6-5|many|16|TRBJ1-1
CASSYRDRKIGTEAFF
TGTGCCAGCAGTTACAGAGACAGAAAAATTGGCACTGAAGCTTTCTTT
>-|TRBV29-1|many|13|TRBJ1-1
CSAGQNMNTEAFF
TGCAGCGCCGGACAGAACATGAACACTGAAGCTTTCTTT
>-|TRBV29-1|many|12|TRBJ1-3
CSGTTGSNTIYF
TGCAGCGGCACGACGGGGAGCAACACCATATATTTT
>-|TRBV5-6|few|15|TRBJ1-2
CASSLGLPGGYGYTF
TGTGCCAGCAGCTTGGGACTCCCCGGCGGCTATGGCTACACCTTC
>-|TRBV7-3|many|14|TRBJ1-5
CASSLVEYGQPQHF
TGTGCCAGCAGCTTAGTCGAGTATGGGCAGCCCCAGCATTTT
>TRBD1|TRBV6-5|many|18|TRBJ2-2
CASSYLRGRTLNTGELFF
TGTGCCAGCAGTTATCTCAGGGGGCGGACCCTGAACACCGGGGAGCTGTTTTTT
>TRBD2|TRBV12-3/TRBV12-4|many|15|TRBJ2-5
CASTINGGAQETQYF
TGTGCCAGCACCATCAACGGGGGGGCCCAAGAGACCCAGTACTTC
>TRBD2|TRBV20-1|many|18|TRBJ2-5
CSATNPGLAGGRQETQYF
TGCAGTGCTACCAACCCGGGACTAGCGGGAGGGCGGCAAGAGACCCAGTACTTC
>-|TRBV7-9|many|8|TRBJ2-3
CASTPWYF
TGTGCCAGCACCCCTTGGTATTTT
>-|TRBV5-1|many|14|TRBJ2-1
CASSLLPGNNEQFF
TGCGCCAGCAGCTTGTTGCCAGGGAACAATGAGCAGTTCTTC
>-|TRBV20-1|many|14|TRBJ2-7
CSAPYPGAGNEQYF
TGCAGTGCTCCCTATCCGGGTGCTGGGAACGAGCAGTACTTC
>TRBD2|TRBV5-1|many|18|TRBJ2-2
CASTPLMLAGGEVGELFF
TGCGCCAGCACCCCCCTGATGCTAGCGGGGGGAGAAGTCGGGGAGCTGTTTTTT
>TRBD2|TRBV5-5|many|17|TRBJ2-1
CASSWTIAGTSYNEQFF
TGTGCCAGCAGCTGGACCATAGCGGGAACCTCCTACAATGAGCAGTTCTTC
>-|TRBV29-1|many|11|TRBJ1-2
CSVGRDYGYTF
TGCAGCGTTGGCAGGGACTATGGCTACACCTTC
>-|TRBV5-1|many|15|TRBJ2-3
CASSWGSGTGDTQYF
TGCGCCAGCAGCTGGGGATCGGGCACCGGGGATACGCAGTATTTT
>-|TRBV7-9|many|15|TRBJ2-7
CASSLVAGASYEQYF
TGTGCCAGCAGCTTAGTGGCAGGGGCTAGCTACGAGCAGTACTTC
>-|TRBV4-2|many|14|TRBJ2-7
CASSQDQGKYEQYF
TGTGCCAGCAGCCAAGATCAGGGCAAATACGAGCAGTACTTC
>TRBD1|TRBV5-1|-|18|TRBJ2-2
CASSFRDRGQSNTGELFF
TGCGCCAGCAGCTTTCGGGACAGGGGGCAGTCGAACACCGGGGAGCTGTTTTTT
>-|TRBV15|many|14|TRBJ2-5
CATSRDGFQETQYF
TGTGCCACCAGCAGAGATGGCTTTCAAGAGACCCAGTACTTC
>TRBD1|TRBV12-3/TRBV12-4|many|16|TRBJ2-1
CASSPRGTGPYNEQFF
TGTGCCAGCAGTCCGAGAGGGACAGGCCCCTACAATGAGCAGTTCTTC
>-|TRBV11-2|many|14|TRBJ2-2
CASRGRKVSGELFF
TGTGCCAGCCGGGGCCGGAAGGTTTCCGGGGAGCTGTTTTTT
>-|TRBV7-9|many|15|TRBJ2-1
CASSLVSGAGNEQFF
TGTGCCAGCAGCTTAGTATCGGGAGCTGGGAATGAGCAGTTCTTC
>-|TRBV25-1|many|14|TRBJ2-5
CASSNEATQETQYF
TGTGCCAGCAGCAACGAGGCCACCCAAGAGACCCAGTACTTC
>-|TRBV2|-|16|TRBJ1-2
CASSYSREGGDYGYTF
TGTGCCAGCAGCTATAGCCGGGAGGGGGGCGACTATGGCTACACCTTC
>TRBD1|TRBV20-1|many|16|TRBJ1-2
CSAPPGTGIANYGYTF
TGCAGTGCCCCACCCGGGACAGGGATAGCTAACTATGGCTACACCTTC
>TRBD1|TRBV6-1|few|15|TRBJ1-1
CASSELRQGWPEAFF
TGTGCCAGCAGTGAATTGAGACAGGGGTGGCCTGAAGCTTTCTTT
>-|TRBV2|many|12|TRBJ1-2
CASSDASYGYTF
TGTGCCAGCAGTGATGCGTCTTATGGCTACACCTTC
>-|TRBV7-7|many|13|TRBJ2-1
CASSLGDNNEQFF
TGTGCCAGCAGCTTAGGGGACAATAATGAGCAGTTCTTC
>-|TRBV5-8|many|14|TRBJ2-7
CASSLGQDIYEQYF
TGTGCCAGCAGCTTGGGTCAGGATATCTACGAGCAGTACTTC
>-|TRBV12-3/TRBV12-4|many|15|TRBJ1-6
CASRRAGSINSPLHF
TGTGCCAGCAGGCGCGCCGGGTCCATAAATTCACCCCTCCACTTT
>-|TRBV24-1|many|13|TRBJ1-1
CATKVVMNTEAFF
TGTGCCACCAAGGTGGTCATGAACACTGAAGCTTTCTTT
>-|TRBV12-3/TRBV12-4|many|15|TRBJ2-7
CASSLTQTGVYEQYF
TGTGCCAGCAGTTTGACGCAAACAGGAGTCTACGAGCAGTACTTC
>-|TRBV10-1|many|12|TRBJ2-2
CASSDGTGELFF
TGCGCCAGCAGTGACGGGACCGGGGAGCTGTTTTTT